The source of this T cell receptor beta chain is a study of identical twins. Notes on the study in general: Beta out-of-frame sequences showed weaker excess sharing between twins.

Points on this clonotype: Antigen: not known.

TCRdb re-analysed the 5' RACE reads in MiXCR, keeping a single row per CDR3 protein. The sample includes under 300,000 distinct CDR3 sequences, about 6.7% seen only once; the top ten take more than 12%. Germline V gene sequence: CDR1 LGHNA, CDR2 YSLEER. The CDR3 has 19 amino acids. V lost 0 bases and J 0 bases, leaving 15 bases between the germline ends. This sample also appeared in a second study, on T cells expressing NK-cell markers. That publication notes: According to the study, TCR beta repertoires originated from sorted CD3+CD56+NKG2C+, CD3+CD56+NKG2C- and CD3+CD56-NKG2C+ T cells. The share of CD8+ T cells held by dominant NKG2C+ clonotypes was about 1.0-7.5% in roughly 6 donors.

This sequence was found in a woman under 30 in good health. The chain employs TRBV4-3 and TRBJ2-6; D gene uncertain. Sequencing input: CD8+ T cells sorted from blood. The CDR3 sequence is CASSQDSPPASSGANVLTF. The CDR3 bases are TGCGCCAGCAGCCAAGATAGTCCGCCTGCGAGCTCTGGGGCCAACGTCCTGACTTTC.